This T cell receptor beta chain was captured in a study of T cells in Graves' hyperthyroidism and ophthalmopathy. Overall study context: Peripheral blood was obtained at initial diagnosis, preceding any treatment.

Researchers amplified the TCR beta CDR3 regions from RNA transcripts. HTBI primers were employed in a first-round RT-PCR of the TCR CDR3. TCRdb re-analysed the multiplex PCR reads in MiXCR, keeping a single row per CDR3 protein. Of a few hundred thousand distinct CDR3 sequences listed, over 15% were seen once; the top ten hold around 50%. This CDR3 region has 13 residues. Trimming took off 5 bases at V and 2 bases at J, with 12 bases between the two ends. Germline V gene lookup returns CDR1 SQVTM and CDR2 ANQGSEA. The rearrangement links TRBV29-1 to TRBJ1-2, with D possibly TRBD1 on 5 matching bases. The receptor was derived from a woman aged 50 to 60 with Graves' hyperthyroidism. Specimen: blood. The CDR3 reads CSVWRGGNYGYTF. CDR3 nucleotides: TGCAGCGTTTGGCGGGGCGGAAACTATGGCTACACCTTC.